The 20 T cell receptor beta chains reported below all come from one sample, sequenced in a study of TIL therapy for anti-PD-1-resistant metastatic lung cancer. Sequencing used immunoSEQ v3. Measured with immunoSEQ multiplex PCR; TCRdb has only the in-frame clones, and not every one. The table has about 60,000 clones, roughly 87% seen once. Time point denoted: pre-treatment sample, taken before nivolumab and TIL therapy. Sequencing was performed on blood, taken at baseline. These receptors all stem from a person aged 25-80 years with non-small cell lung cancer.

The rearrangement uses TRBV18 and TRBJ1-4, with D possibly matching TRBD1 (6 bases). The length of the CDR3 is 16 residues. The ends were cut back, 5 bases at V and 7 bases at J, with 20 bases in the middle. CDR1 is KGHSH and CDR2 is LQKENI in the germline V gene. This CDR3 is CASSSLRDMFAEKLFF. CDR3 coding DNA: TGTGCCAGCTCATCCCTCAGGGACATGTTCGCTGAAAAACTGTTTTTT.

The V gene is TRBV12-3 or TRBV12-4, the J gene TRBJ2-7, with a tentative D call TRBD1 (6 bases). The CDR3 runs to 13 residues. V lost 6 bases to trimming and J lost 2 bases, with 11 bases between them. The CDR3 sequence: CASSGTSTYEQYF. CDR3 DNA: TGTGCCAGCAGCGGGACATCCACCTACGAGCAGTACTTC.

V and J are TRBV11-2 and TRBJ2-1, with 7 bases matching TRBD2. Trimming cost V 6 bases and J 0 bases; bases outside gene matches: 8. CDR1 SGHAT and CDR2 FQNNGV come from the germline V gene. The CDR3 extends over 16 amino acids. In DNA, the CDR3 is TGTGCCAGCAGACCTTGGGGGGGGAGCTCCTACAATGAGCAGTTCTTC. Translated, it gives CASRPWGGSSYNEQFF.

The V and J genes are TRBV30 and TRBJ2-2; D is possibly TRBD2 (6 bases). In germline, CDR1 is GTSNPN, CDR2 SVGIG (reference sequence). V lost 5 bases and J lost 2, with 12 bases in between. The length of the CDR3 is 14 residues. The CDR3 loop reads CAWGRETNTGELFF. Written as DNA, the CDR3 is TGTGCCTGGGGCCGGGAGACTAACACCGGGGAGCTGTTTTTT. Drawing the rest from reference TRBV30 and TRBJ2-2, the complete variable domain is SQTIHQWPATLVQPVGSPLSLECTVEGTSNPNLYWYRQAAGRGLQLLFYSVGIGQISSEVPQNLSASRPQDRQFILSSKKLLLSDSGFYLCAWGRETNTGELFFGEGSRLTVL.

The chain is built from TRBV14 and TRBJ2-7; weak D call: TRBD1 (6 bases). CDR1 is SGHDN, CDR2 FVKESK, per germline. The length of the CDR3 is 16 residues. V shed 1 base and J shed 0 bases, with 13 bases lying between them. The CDR3 region is CASSQVGRGNSYEQYF. CDR3 sequence (DNA): TGTGCCAGCAGCCAAGTAGGCAGGGGAAACTCCTACGAGCAGTACTTC.

The chain combines TRBV19 with TRBJ1-2; D unresolved. CDR1 LNHDA and CDR2 SQIVND come from the germline V gene (reference sequence). This CDR3 contains 14 residues. V shed 7 bases and J shed 0 bases, with 12 bases lying between them. The CDR3 DNA reads TGTGCCAGTAAAGTGGAACTCGCTAACTATGGCTACACCTTC. Its protein product is CASKVELANYGYTF.

This sequence joins TRBV19 and TRBJ1-5; D is ambiguous. Germline-derived CDR1 and CDR2 are LNHDA and SQIVND (reference sequence). V lost 1 base, J lost 1 base, and 11 bases lay in between. The CDR3 length is 16 residues. Written as DNA, the CDR3 is TGTGCCAGTAGTATAGTATGGGGAGAGAGCAATCAGCCCCAGCATTTT. Translating it yields CASSIVWGESNQPQHF.

This rearrangement joins TRBV27 to TRBJ1-1; 9 bases map to TRBD1. After removal of 5 bases from V and 4 bases from J, the junction contained 5 bases not matched to a gene. CDR3 size: 14 residues. CDR1 is MNHEY, CDR2 SMNVEV, per germline (reference sequence). The chain's CDR3 is CASSTGTGITEAFF. CDR3 DNA: TGTGCCAGCAGTACCGGGACAGGGATCACTGAAGCTTTCTTT.

The gene calls are TRBV9 and TRBJ2-7; D may be TRBD2 (6 bases). This CDR3 comprises 13 residues. The V and J ends lost 3 bases and 3 bases respectively, with 10 bases between them. Germline V gene sequence: CDR1 SGDLS, CDR2 YYNGEE. The CDR3 bases are TGTGCCAGCAGCGGCGGGAATTTCTACGAGCAGTACTTC. This codes for CASSGGNFYEQYF. Looking up the rest from reference TRBV9 and TRBJ2-7 gives the full variable domain: DSGVTQTPKHLITATGQRVTLRCSPRSGDLSVYWYQQSLDQGLQFLIQYYNGEERAKGNILERFSAQQFPDLHSELNLSSLELGDSALYFCASSGGNFYEQYFGPGTRLTVT.

V gene TRBV2 combines with J gene TRBJ2-5; D may be TRBD1 (6 bases). In germline, CDR1 is SNHLY, CDR2 FYNNEI. The CDR3 is 13 residues long. Trimming shortened V by 8 bases and J by 1 base, and 11 bases separated the two germline ends. CDR3 nucleotides: TGTGCCAGCGAGGGACACCCCCAAGAGACCCAGTACTTC. This sequence encodes CASEGHPQETQYF.

The sample holds one count of this clone. The chain joins TRBV27 to TRBJ1-1; no firm D call. Germline-derived CDR1 and CDR2 are MNHEY and SMNVEV (reference sequence). The CDR3 runs to 14 residues. V was pared by 7 bases and J by 1 base, with 13 bases between. The CDR3 region is CASKFLRENTEAFF. CDR3 DNA: TGTGCCAGCAAATTTCTCCGGGAGAACACTGAAGCTTTCTTT.

The V gene is TRBV19, the J gene TRBJ2-1; D is perhaps TRBD1 (6 bases). V was clipped by 10 bases and J by 6 bases, with 16 bases between them. The CDR3 spans 13 residues. CDR1 LNHDA and CDR2 SQIVND come from the germline V gene (reference sequence). CDR3 nucleotides: TGTGCCACCTCATATTTGGGGGCCAATGAGCAGTTCTTC. Its translation is CATSYLGANEQFF.

The chain has TRBV20-1 and TRBJ2-7; D ambiguous. CDR1 is DFQATT, CDR2 SNEGSKA, per germline (reference sequence). V lost 0 bases and J lost 6, with 6 bases in between. The CDR3 has 11 amino acids. The CDR3 loop is CSARDYTEQYF. Here the CDR3 DNA reads TGCAGTGCTAGAGATTATACCGAGCAGTACTTC.

The chain has TRBV27 and TRBJ2-7; a weak D match, TRBD1 (6 bases). V lost 5 bases and J lost 3, with 11 bases in between. CDR1 and CDR2 from the germline V gene are MNHEY and SMNVEV (reference sequence). The CDR3 totals 13 residues. The CDR3 spells CASSNRVHYEQYF. For the CDR3, the DNA is TGTGCCAGCAGTAACAGGGTTCACTACGAGCAGTACTTC.

The chain links TRBV28 to TRBJ1-2; no clear D. The length of the CDR3 is 16 residues. Trimming took off 4 bases at V and 4 bases at J, with 19 bases between the two ends. The germline V gene has CDR1 MDHEN and CDR2 SYDVKM. The CDR3 nucleotides read TGTGCCAGCAGTTATCCCGTGGGTCGGGAGGGCTATGGCTACACCTTC. It codes for CASSYPVGREGYGYTF.

This chain connects TRBV9 to TRBJ1-1, with D unresolved. Germline V gene lookup returns CDR1 SGDLS and CDR2 YYNGEE. This CDR3 has 13 amino acids. With 4 bases removed from V and 0 bases from J, the gap between germline ends came to 7 bases. The CDR3 loop reads CASSPWMNTEAFF. CDR3 bases: TGTGCCAGCAGCCCTTGGATGAACACTGAAGCTTTCTTT.

This clone was counted once. The chain couples TRBV10-3 to TRBJ2-7; 7 positions agree with TRBD1. Germline V gives CDR1 ENHRY, CDR2 SYGVKD. V gave up 6 bases and J gave up 4 bases; unmatched junction bases: 3. This CDR3 has 12 amino acids. In DNA, the CDR3 is TGTGCCATCAGGACAGGGCAGTACGAGCAGTACTTC. Translation gives CAIRTGQYEQYF.

The V call is TRBV19, the J call TRBJ1-5; D is perhaps TRBD1 (6 bases). The CDR3 spans 17 residues. From germline, CDR1 is LNHDA and CDR2 SQIVND (reference sequence). V lost 3 bases, J lost 3 bases, and 18 bases lay in between. DNA for the CDR3: TGTGCCAGTAGTATGGGTAGGCAGGGGCTCAACAATCAGCCCCAGCATTTT. The encoded protein is CASSMGRQGLNNQPQHF.

This chain joins TRBV4-1 and TRBJ2-3; 15 nucleotides line up with TRBD2. Germline CDR1 and CDR2: MGHRA and YSYEKL. This CDR3 has 18 amino acids. J lost 3 bases, V lost 7 bases, and 11 bases had no gene match. The CDR3 region is CASTSTGTSGGRTDTQYF. The CDR3 DNA is TGCGCCAGCACTAGCACCGGGACTAGCGGGGGGCGGACAGATACGCAGTATTTT.

The V gene is TRBV6-5, the J gene TRBJ2-7, with 9 nucleotides matching TRBD1. V gave up 7 bases and J gave up 6 bases; unmatched junction bases: 10. This CDR3 is built from 14 residues. Looked up from germline, CDR1 is MNHEY and CDR2 is SVGAGI. CDR3 sequence reads: CASMSGQGFPEQYF. The CDR3 DNA reads TGTGCCAGCATGAGCGGACAGGGGTTTCCCGAGCAGTACTTC.